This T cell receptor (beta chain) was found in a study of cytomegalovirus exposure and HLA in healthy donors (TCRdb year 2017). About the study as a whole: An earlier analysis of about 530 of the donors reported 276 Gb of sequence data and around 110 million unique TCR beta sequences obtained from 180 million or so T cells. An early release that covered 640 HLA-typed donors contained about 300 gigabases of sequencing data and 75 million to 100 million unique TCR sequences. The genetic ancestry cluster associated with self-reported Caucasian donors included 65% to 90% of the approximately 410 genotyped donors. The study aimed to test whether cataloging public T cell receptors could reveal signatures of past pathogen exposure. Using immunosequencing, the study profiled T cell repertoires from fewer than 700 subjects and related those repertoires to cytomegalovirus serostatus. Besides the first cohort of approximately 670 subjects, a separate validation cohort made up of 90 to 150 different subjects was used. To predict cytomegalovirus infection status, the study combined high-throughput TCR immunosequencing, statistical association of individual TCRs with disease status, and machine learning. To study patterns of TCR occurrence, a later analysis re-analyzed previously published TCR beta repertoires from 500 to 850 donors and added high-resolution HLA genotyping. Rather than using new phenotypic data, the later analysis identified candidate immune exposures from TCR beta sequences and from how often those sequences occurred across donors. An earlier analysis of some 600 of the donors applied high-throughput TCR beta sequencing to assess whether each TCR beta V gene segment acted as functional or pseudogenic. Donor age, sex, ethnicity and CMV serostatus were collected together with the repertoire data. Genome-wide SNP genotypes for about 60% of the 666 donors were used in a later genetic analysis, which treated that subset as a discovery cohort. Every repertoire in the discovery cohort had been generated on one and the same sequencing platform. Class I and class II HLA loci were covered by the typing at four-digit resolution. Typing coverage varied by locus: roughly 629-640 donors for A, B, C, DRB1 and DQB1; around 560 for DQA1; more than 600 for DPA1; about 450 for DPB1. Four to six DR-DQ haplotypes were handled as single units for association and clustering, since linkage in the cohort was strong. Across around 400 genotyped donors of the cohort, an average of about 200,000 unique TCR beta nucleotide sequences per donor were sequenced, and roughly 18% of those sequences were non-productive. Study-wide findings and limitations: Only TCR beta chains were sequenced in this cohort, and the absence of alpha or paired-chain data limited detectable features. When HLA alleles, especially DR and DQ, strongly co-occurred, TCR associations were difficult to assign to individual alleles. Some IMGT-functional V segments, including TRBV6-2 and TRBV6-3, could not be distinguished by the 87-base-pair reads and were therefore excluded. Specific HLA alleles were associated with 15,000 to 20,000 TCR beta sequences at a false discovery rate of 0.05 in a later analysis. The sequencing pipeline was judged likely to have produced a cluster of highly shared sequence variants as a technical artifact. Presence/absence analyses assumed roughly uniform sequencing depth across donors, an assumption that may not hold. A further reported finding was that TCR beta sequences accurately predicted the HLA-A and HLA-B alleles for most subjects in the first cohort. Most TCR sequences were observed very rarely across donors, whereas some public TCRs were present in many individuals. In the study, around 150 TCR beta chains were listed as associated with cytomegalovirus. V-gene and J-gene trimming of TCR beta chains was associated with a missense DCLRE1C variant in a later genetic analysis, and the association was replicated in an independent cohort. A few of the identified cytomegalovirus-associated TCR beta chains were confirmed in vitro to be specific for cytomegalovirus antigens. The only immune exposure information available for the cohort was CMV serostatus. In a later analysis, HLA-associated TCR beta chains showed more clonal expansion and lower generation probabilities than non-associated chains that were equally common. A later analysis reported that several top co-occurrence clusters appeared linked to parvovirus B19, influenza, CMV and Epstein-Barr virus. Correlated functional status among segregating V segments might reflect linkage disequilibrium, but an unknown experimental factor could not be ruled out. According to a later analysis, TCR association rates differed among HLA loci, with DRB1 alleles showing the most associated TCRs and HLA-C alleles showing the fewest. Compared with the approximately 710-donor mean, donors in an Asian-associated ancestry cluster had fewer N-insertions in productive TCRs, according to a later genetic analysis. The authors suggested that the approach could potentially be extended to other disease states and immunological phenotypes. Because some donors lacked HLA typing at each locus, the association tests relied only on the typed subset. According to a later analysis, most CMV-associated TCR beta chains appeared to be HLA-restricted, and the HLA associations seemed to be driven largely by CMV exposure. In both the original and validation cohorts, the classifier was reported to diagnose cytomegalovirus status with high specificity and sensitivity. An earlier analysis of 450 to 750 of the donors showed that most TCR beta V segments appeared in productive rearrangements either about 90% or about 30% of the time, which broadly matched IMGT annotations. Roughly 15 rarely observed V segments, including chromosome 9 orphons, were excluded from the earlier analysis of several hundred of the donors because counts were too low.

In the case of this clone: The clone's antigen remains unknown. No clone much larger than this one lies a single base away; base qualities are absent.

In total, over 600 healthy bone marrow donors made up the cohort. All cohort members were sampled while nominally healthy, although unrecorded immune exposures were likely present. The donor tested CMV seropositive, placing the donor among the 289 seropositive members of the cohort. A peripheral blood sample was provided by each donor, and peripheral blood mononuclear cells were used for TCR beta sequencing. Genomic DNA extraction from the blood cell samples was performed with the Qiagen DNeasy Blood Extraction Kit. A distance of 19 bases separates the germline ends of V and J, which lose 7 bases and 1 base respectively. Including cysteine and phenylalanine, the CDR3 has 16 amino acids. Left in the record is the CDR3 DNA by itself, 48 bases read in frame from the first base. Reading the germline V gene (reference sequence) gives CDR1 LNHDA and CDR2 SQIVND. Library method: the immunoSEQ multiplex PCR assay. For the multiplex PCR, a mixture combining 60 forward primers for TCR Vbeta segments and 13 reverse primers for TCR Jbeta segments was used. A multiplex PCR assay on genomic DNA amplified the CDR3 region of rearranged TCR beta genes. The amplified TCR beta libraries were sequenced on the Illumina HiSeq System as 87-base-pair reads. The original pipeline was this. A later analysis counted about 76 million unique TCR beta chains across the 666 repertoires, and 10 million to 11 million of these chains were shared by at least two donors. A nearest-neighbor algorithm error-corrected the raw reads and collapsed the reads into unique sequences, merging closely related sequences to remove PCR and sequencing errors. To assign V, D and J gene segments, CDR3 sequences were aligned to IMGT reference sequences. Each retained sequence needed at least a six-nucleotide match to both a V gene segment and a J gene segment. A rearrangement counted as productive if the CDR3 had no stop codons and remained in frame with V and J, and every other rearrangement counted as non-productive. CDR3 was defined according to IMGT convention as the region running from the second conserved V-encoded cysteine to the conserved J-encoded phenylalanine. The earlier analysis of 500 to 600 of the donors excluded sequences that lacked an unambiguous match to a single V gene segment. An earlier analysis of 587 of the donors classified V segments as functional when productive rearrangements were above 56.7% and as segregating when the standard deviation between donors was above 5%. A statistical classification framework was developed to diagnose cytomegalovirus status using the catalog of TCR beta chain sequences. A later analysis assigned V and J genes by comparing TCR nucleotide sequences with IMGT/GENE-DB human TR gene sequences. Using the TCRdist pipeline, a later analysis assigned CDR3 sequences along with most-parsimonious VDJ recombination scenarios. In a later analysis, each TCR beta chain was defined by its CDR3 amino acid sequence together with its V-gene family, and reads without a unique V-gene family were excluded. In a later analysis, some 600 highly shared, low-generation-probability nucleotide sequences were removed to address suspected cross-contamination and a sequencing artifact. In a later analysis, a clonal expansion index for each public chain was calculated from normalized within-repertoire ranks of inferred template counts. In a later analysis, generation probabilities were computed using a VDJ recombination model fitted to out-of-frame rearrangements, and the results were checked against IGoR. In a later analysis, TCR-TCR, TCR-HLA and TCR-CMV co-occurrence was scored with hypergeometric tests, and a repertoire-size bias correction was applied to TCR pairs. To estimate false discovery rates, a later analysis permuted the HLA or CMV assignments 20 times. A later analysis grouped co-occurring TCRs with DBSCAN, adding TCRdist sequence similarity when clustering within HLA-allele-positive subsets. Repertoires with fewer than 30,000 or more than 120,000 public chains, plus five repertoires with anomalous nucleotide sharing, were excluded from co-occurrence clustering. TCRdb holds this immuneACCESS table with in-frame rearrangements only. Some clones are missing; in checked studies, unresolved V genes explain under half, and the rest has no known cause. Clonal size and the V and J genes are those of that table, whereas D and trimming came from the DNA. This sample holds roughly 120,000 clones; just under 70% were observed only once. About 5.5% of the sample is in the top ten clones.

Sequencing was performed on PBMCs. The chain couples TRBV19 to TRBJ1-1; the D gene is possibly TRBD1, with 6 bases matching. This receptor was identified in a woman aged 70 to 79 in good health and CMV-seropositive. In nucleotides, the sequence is TGTGCCAGTAACTACAGGTGGGACACACGGAACACTGAAGCTTTCTTT. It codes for CASNYRWDTRNTEAFF.